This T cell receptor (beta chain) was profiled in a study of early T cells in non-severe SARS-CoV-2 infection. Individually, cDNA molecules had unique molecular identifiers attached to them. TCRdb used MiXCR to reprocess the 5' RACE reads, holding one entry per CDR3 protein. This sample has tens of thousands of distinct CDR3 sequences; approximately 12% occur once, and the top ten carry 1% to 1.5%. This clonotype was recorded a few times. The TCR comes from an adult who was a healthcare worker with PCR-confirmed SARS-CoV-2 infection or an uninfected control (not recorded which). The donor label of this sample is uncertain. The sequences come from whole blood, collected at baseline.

The CDR3 spells CASSTGTGYDYGYTF. In DNA form, the CDR3 reads TGTGCCAGCAGCACAGGGACAGGGTATGACTATGGCTACACCTTC. The rearrangement joins TRBV7-9 to TRBJ1-2, with 9 bases fitting TRBD1. After removal of 5 bases from V and 3 bases from J, the junction contained 7 bases not matched to a gene. The germline V gene has CDR1 SEHNR and CDR2 FQNEAQ (reference sequence). The CDR3 is made up of 15 amino acids.